The 13 T cell receptor beta chains listed next were all sequenced from one sample in a study of shared clonotypes between healthy human individuals. Repertoires were generated with immunoSEQ multiplex PCR, while TCRdb's copy carries only in-frame clones and drops some. Seen here are about 2.3 million clones, approximately 95% observed once, and the top ten hold 0.39%. The sequenced sample was naive CD4+ T cells from PBMCs. The subset here: CD45RA+ positively selected. Receptors were obtained from a man between 18 and 29 years old in good health. Some clones in this sample may be carry-over from other donors' samples.

The chain joins TRBV9 to TRBJ2-3; TRBD2 aligns across 7 bases. The germline CDR1 and CDR2 sequences are SGDLS and YYNGEE. The CDR3 is made up of 14 amino acids. After removal of 4 bases from V and 3 bases from J, the junction contained 5 bases not matched to a gene. The CDR3 DNA reads TGTGCCAGCAGCCCGGACGGGAGGACAGATACGCAGTATTTT. Its protein is CASSPDGRTDTQYF.

As to this clone: At the DNA level, this CDR3 is encoded by other sequences in the same sample as well. V and J are TRBV6-5 and TRBJ1-2, with a tentative D call TRBD1 (6 bases). The CDR3 runs 14 residues. The ends were cut back, 0 bases at V and 4 bases at J, with 9 bases in the middle. CDR1 is MNHEY, CDR2 SVGAGI, per germline. CDR3 nucleotides: TGTGCCAGCAGTTACTCACAGGGTACCTATGGCTACACCTTC. It specifies CASSYSQGTYGYTF.

The chain is built from TRBV5-4 and TRBJ2-1, with 12 nucleotides matching TRBD2. CDR1 and CDR2 (germline): SGHNT, YYREEE (reference sequence). This CDR3 is built from 16 residues. J was trimmed by 4 bases and V by 3 bases; bases with no gene match: 5. DNA for the CDR3: TGTGCCAGCAGCTCCAGGACTAGCGGGGTATACAATGAGCAGTTCTTC. It is translated as CASSSRTSGVYNEQFF.

This rearrangement joins TRBV10-3 to TRBJ2-1; 8 bases align to TRBD1. Germline V gene lookup returns CDR1 ENHRY and CDR2 SYGVKD. The CDR3 spans 15 residues. Trimming removed 1 base from V and 7 bases from J; junction bases left unmatched: 6. In nucleotides, the CDR3 is TGTGCCATCAGTGAGTTGCGGACAGGGTTGAATGAGCAGTTCTTC. This sequence encodes CAISELRTGLNEQFF.

This chain links TRBV18 with TRBJ2-1; D ambiguous. Germline-derived CDR1 and CDR2 are KGHSH and LQKENI. This CDR3 has 15 amino acids. The V end was cut by 6 bases, the J end by 6 bases, with 18 bases between. For the CDR3, the DNA is TGTGCCAGCTCCGCCTTAGCAGGCGTCCCCAATGAGCAGTTCTTC. Its protein is CASSALAGVPNEQFF.

The chain links TRBV29-1 to TRBJ2-5; 9 bases match TRBD2. The length of the CDR3 is 15 residues. The V gene's germline CDR1 is SQVTM and CDR2 ANQGSEA. V was pared by 2 bases and J by 2 bases, with 6 bases of the junction left unmatched. The CDR3 here is CSVEIGGRGQETQYF. In DNA, the CDR3 is TGCAGCGTTGAAATTGGCGGGAGGGGACAAGAGACCCAGTACTTC.

J is TRBJ1-4 and V is TRBV19; TRBD1 matches 9 bases. The CDR3 is made up of 13 amino acids. CDR1 is LNHDA and CDR2 is SQIVND in the germline V gene (reference sequence). V shed 8 bases, J shed 8 bases, and the junction held 6 bases outside the gene matches. The CDR3 DNA follows: TGTGCCAGTTCGGGGGACAGGGACGAAAAACTGTTTTTT. This sequence encodes CASSGDRDEKLFF.

This rearrangement joins TRBV25-1 to TRBJ2-2, with TRBD2 matching 12 bases. The CDR3 has 17 residues. Germline CDR1 MGHDK, CDR2 SYGVNS. Trimming cost V 4 bases and J 4 bases; bases outside gene matches: 7. CDR3: CASSVGLAGLLTGELFF. DNA for the CDR3: TGTGCCAGCAGTGTCGGACTAGCGGGACTACTCACCGGGGAGCTGTTTTTT.

This clone appeared once. The rearrangement uses TRBV6-6 and TRBJ2-3; no clear D. Germline CDR1 is MNHNY and CDR2 is SVGAGI (reference sequence). This CDR3 comprises 13 residues. V dropped 5 bases and J dropped 6 bases, with 12 bases sitting between them. CDR3 in DNA: TGTGCCAGCAGTGTTTCAAGGGCTGATACGCAGTATTTT. It is translated as CASSVSRADTQYF.

The CDR3 sequence: CASSWLTYTGTVETQYF. CDR3 DNA: TGTGCCAGCAGTTGGCTGACATATACCGGGACAGTGGAGACCCAGTACTTC. V usage is TRBV28 and J usage is TRBJ2-5; 7 positions match TRBD1. The trim removed 4 bases at V and 5 bases at J, leaving 16 bases unmatched. The CDR3 has 17 residues. Germline assignment: CDR1 MDHEN and CDR2 SYDVKM.

V gene TRBV11-2 combines with J gene TRBJ2-6, with TRBD1 as a possible D gene (5 bases). Between the trimmed V and J ends, which lost 6 bases and 3 bases, there was a span of 18 bases. The CDR3 runs 17 residues. CDR1 and CDR2 (germline): SGHAT, FQNNGV. CDR3 bases: TGTGCCAGCAGAAATCTTCAGGGTATAGGTGGGGCCAACGTCCTGACTTTC. Translating gives CASRNLQGIGGANVLTF.

The chain joins TRBV5-1 to TRBJ2-5, with D perhaps matching TRBD2 (5 bases). Germline CDR1 is SGHRS and CDR2 is YFSETQ. The CDR3 extends over 14 amino acids. The V and J ends lost 2 bases and 1 base respectively, with 9 bases between them. CDR3 bases: TGCGCCAGCAGCTTCTACGCGGGCCAAGAGACCCAGTACTTC. Its translation: CASSFYAGQETQYF.

This chain uses TRBV6-5 with TRBJ1-1; D is uncertain. The V gene lost 0 bases and the J gene lost 4 bases, with 12 bases spanning the gap. This CDR3 has 15 amino acids. Germline lookup yields CDR1 MNHEY and CDR2 SVGAGI. This CDR3 reads CASSYSTEVFTEAFF. The CDR3 nucleotides read TGTGCCAGCAGTTACTCGACCGAGGTTTTCACTGAAGCTTTCTTT.